This is a list of T cell receptor beta chains from one sample in a study of molecular identifiers for immune sequencing clone quantification. TCRdb redid the calling of the PCR reads with MiXCR, one entry per CDR3 protein. The table shows about 640,000 distinct CDR3 sequences, with 15% to 20% occurring only once. Sequencing was performed on naive CD8+ T cells from blood, with Jurkat cell RNA spiked in. The receptors shown here come from a human donor in good health. Some libraries in this study had Jurkat cell RNA spiked in. Each CDR3 is given with its conserved first and last residue. Each record gives: V gene, D gene, clone size, J gene, CDR3 DNA, CDR3 protein. A D gene is named only where the DNA matches it firmly. For some rows the clone size is stated as once, few or many, or as a class when expanded; others skip it.

TRBV4-1	NA	many	TRBJ1-1	TGCGCCAGCAGCCAGGGGGCTGGTGCGATGAACACTGAAGCTTTCTTT	CASSQGAGAMNTEAFF
TRBV4-3	TRBD2	many	TRBJ2-7	TGCGCCAGCAGCCAAGAGGTAGCGGGACTCGGAACCTACGAGCAGTACTTC	CASSQEVAGLGTYEQYF
TRBV12-3/TRBV12-4	TRBD2	many	TRBJ2-3	TGTGCCAGCAGCCCTAGCGGGGGACATGGCGCAGATACGCAGTATTTT	CASSPSGGHGADTQYF
TRBV7-9	TRBD1	NA	TRBJ1-2	TGTGCGGCAGGGGGCGGCAGTTATGGCTACACCTTC	CAAGGGSYGYTF
TRBV7-9	NA	many	TRBJ2-2	TGTGCCAGCAGCCCATCAACAGAGACCGGGGAGCTGTTTTTT	CASSPSTETGELFF
TRBV7-2	TRBD2	many	TRBJ2-3	TGTGCCAGCAGCTTAATAGCGGGCTCCGGAGATACGCAGTATTTT	CASSLIAGSGDTQYF
TRBV7-6	NA	many	TRBJ2-5	TGTGCCAGCAGCCAGGCAGAGACCCAGTACTTC	CASSQAETQYF
TRBV2	TRBD1	NA	TRBJ2-3	TGTGCCAGCAGTGAGCCAGGGGGCAAATTCGCAGATGCGCAGTATTTT	CASSEPGGKFADAQYF
TRBV29-1	TRBD2	few	TRBJ2-1	TGCAGCGTGACCCGACTAGCGGAGGGGTACAATGAGCAGTTCTTC	CSVTRLAEGYNEQFF
TRBV6-5	NA	many	TRBJ1-1	TGTGCCAGCAGTTACTCACGGCGGAACACTGAAGCTTTCTTT	CASSYSRRNTEAFF
TRBV12-3/TRBV12-4	NA	many	TRBJ2-3	TGTGCCAGCAGTTCCGGGAGAAATACGCAGTATTTT	CASSSGRNTQYF
TRBV6-5	TRBD2	many	TRBJ2-7	TGTGCCAGCAGTTATAGCGGGAGTTTTTACGAGCAGTACTTC	CASSYSGSFYEQYF
TRBV2	NA	NA	TRBJ2-7	TGTGCCAGCACCGGGACGGTGATGCTTTACGAGCAGTACTTC	CASTGTVMLYEQYF
TRBV19	TRBD2	many	TRBJ2-7	TGTGCCAGTACAAAGATGGGGACTAGCGCCCTGTACTTC	CASTKMGTSALYF
TRBV9	TRBD1	NA	TRBJ2-2	TGTGCCAGCAGCGTACCCGGGACAGGGGGATTGGGGGGGCTGTTTTTT	CASSVPGTGGLGGLFF
TRBV6-5	TRBD1	few	TRBJ1-2	TGTGCCAGCAGCCGACAGGGTAGGCCTGGCTACACCTTC	CASSRQGRPGYTF
TRBV9	NA	many	TRBJ1-4	TGTGCCAGCAGCGGAACGACAGTGACTAATGAAAAACTGTTTTTT	CASSGTTVTNEKLFF
TRBV7-9	NA	many	TRBJ2-1	TGTGCCAGCAGCCCTTCGAATGAGCAGTTCTTC	CASSPSNEQFF
TRBV20-1	NA	many	TRBJ2-7	TGCAGTGCTAGAGGTGGGGGGTTGTACGAGCAGTACTTC	CSARGGGLYEQYF
TRBV6-5	TRBD1	NA	TRBJ2-7	TGTGCCAGCAGCAAGGACAGGGGAATCCACGAGCAGTACTTC	CASSKDRGIHEQYF
TRBV5-1	NA	NA	TRBJ2-7	TGCGCCAGCAGCTTAACCGGGACGGATACCTACGAGCAGTACTTC	CASSLTGTDTYEQYF
TRBV27	TRBD2	once	TRBJ2-5	TGTGCCAGCAGTGTGGTTAGCGGGGACCAAGAGACCCAGTACTTC	CASSVVSGDQETQYF
TRBV4-1	TRBD1	many	TRBJ1-5	TGCGCCAGCAGCCAGAACAGGGGGGAAGGTCAGCCCCAGCATTTT	CASSQNRGEGQPQHF
TRBV7-9	NA	few	TRBJ1-3	TGTGCCAGCAGCTTAGCTCTTCGGTCTTCTTGGGGAAACACCATATATTTT	CASSLALRSSWGNTIYF
TRBV3-1	TRBD1	many	TRBJ1-1	TGTGCCAGCAGCCCGGACAGGATAACTGAAGCTTTCTTT	CASSPDRITEAFF
TRBV15	NA	many	TRBJ1-3	TGTGCCACCTCAGCGGGACCGCCTCACTCTGGAAACACCATATATTTT	CATSAGPPHSGNTIYF
TRBV11-3	TRBD2	few	TRBJ2-1	TGTGCCAGCAGCACCCGCGGACTAGCGGGGTCCTTTGGGGAGCAGTTCTTC	CASSTRGLAGSFGEQFF
TRBV29-1	TRBD1	few	TRBJ2-1	TGCAGCGTTGTCGGACAGGGATTGTCCTTCTTC	CSVVGQGLSFF
TRBV4-3	NA	NA	TRBJ2-5	TGCGCCAGCAGCCAAGAAGGGCGAGGGGGGCCTTTAGAGACCCAGTACTTC	CASSQEGRGGPLETQYF
TRBV4-3	TRBD1	NA	TRBJ1-2	TGCGCCAGCAGCGGAAGGCGACAGGGCATCTTTTCTAACTATGGCTACACCTTC	CASSGRRQGIFSNYGYTF
TRBV30	NA	NA	TRBJ1-1	TGTGCCTGGAGTGTGGTAATGAACACTGAAGCTTTCTTT	CAWSVVMNTEAFF
TRBV30	NA	many	TRBJ2-7	TGTGCCTGGAGTGCCTCGTTTAACTACGAGCAGTACTTC	CAWSASFNYEQYF
TRBV9	TRBD2	many	TRBJ2-1	TGTGCCAGCAGCTCCATAGCGGGATCGTACAATGAGCAGTTCTTC	CASSSIAGSYNEQFF
TRBV4-1	NA	NA	TRBJ1-1	TGCGCCCGCAGCCAAGGAGACCAGAACACTGAAGCTTTCTTT	CARSQGDQNTEAFF
TRBV20-1	TRBD1	NA	TRBJ2-5	TGCAGTGCTCGACCCCCCGGGACAGGGCGACGAGAGACCCAGTACTTC	CSARPPGTGRRETQYF
TRBV20-1	NA	many	TRBJ2-7	TGCAGTGCTAGAGAGGCTTACAGGGACTTTTTTCCTCGGACTTACTTC	CSAREAYRDFFPRTYF
TRBV27	TRBD1	NA	TRBJ1-2	TGTGTCAGCAGTCCCCCAGGCCCGACAGGGTTGGCCTATGGCTACACCTTC	CVSSPPGPTGLAYGYTF
TRBV11-2	TRBD2	few	TRBJ2-1	TGTGCCAGCACCTTGGGAGGGGACTTATCCTACAATGAGCAGTTCTTC	CASTLGGDLSYNEQFF
TRBV30	NA	many	TRBJ2-6	TGTGCCTGGAGTGTAGAGGGGTATCGGCACTCTGGGGCCAACGTCCTGACTTTC	CAWSVEGYRHSGANVLTF
TRBV6-2/TRBV6-3	TRBD2	few	TRBJ2-4	TGTGCCAGCAGTTACGTTACTAGCGGGAGGGCCTCAAACATTCAGTACTTC	CASSYVTSGRASNIQYF
TRBV25-1	NA	NA	TRBJ2-7	TGTGCCAGCAGCGGGGACAATCCCTACGGGCAGTACTTC	CASSGDNPYGQYF
TRBV5-1	NA	many	TRBJ2-7	TGCGCCAGCAGCTTGGGTCACCCGAACTACGAGCAGTACTTC	CASSLGHPNYEQYF